A selection of T cell receptor beta chains follows, all from one sample in a study of blood T cells in healthy people across ages. TCRdb redid the calling of the 5' RACE reads with MiXCR, one entry per CDR3 protein. The table records approximately 690,000 distinct CDR3 sequences, about 54% of them present only once. The specimen sequenced was blood. Source of these receptors: a man aged 60 to 75 in good health. Each CDR3 is given with its conserved first and last residue. Fields, in order: J gene, V gene, D gene, clone size, CDR3 protein, CDR3 DNA. D genes are given only for firm matches. Not all rows give a size; the values are once, few, many and, for expanded clones, a class.

TRBJ2-7,TRBV20-1,TRBD2,NA,CSARADSGNGYEQYF,TGCAGTGCTAGAGCCGATAGCGGGAATGGCTACGAGCAGTACTTC
TRBJ2-2,TRBV7-9,TRBD1,NA,CASSLQGVGGELFF,TGTGCCAGCAGCTTACAGGGGGTTGGCGGGGAGCTGTTTTTT
TRBJ2-1,TRBV7-8,NA,NA,CASSPQGMGGYNEQFF,TGTGCCAGCAGCCCCCAGGGAATGGGTGGCTACAATGAGCAGTTCTTC
TRBJ1-1,TRBV18,NA,NA,CASSPVMGNTEAFF,TGTGCCAGCTCACCAGTTATGGGAAACACTGAAGCTTTCTTT
TRBJ1-6,TRBV25-1,NA,few,CASSAVYNSPLHF,TGTGCCAGCAGTGCTGTATATAATTCACCCCTCCACTTT
TRBJ1-2,TRBV20-1,TRBD1,NA,CSARGQGNYGYTF,TGCAGTGCTCGGGGACAGGGAAACTATGGCTACACCTTC
TRBJ2-1,TRBV2,NA,NA,CASSERTDSYNEQFF,TGTGCCAGCAGTGAGAGGACGGATTCCTACAATGAGCAGTTCTTC
TRBJ2-3,TRBV9,NA,NA,CASSVGSTDTQYF,TGTGCCAGCAGCGTTGGCAGCACAGATACGCAGTATTTT
TRBJ1-2,TRBV6-5,NA,NA,CASKNPGGVGYTF,TGTGCCAGCAAAAACCCGGGGGGCGTCGGCTACACCTTC
TRBJ2-7,TRBV20-1,NA,NA,CSQGSSGYEQYF,TGCAGTCAGGGGAGTAGCGGCTACGAGCAGTACTTC
TRBJ2-3,TRBV6-5,TRBD1,NA,CASSYAWTGKITDTQYF,TGTGCCAGCAGTTACGCCTGGACAGGGAAAATCACAGATACGCAGTATTTT
TRBJ1-2,TRBV2,NA,few,CASTRDYGYTF,TGTGCCAGCACTCGAGACTATGGCTACACCTTC
TRBJ2-5,TRBV6-5,NA,few,CASSPHSGAKETQYF,TGTGCCAGCAGCCCTCATAGCGGAGCTAAAGAGACCCAGTACTTC
TRBJ2-5,TRBV10-3,TRBD1,few,CATWDSSQETQYF,TGTGCCACCTGGGACAGCTCTCAAGAGACCCAGTACTTC
TRBJ2-7,TRBV10-3,TRBD1,NA,CAIRGQQGAYEQYF,TGTGCCATCAGGGGGCAACAGGGGGCCTACGAGCAGTACTTC
TRBJ2-4,TRBV11-2,TRBD1,few,CASSPYTGGIQYF,TGTGCCAGCAGCCCGTACACAGGGGGCATTCAGTACTTC
TRBJ2-7,TRBV29-1,TRBD2,NA,CSVGLAGDYEQYF,TGCAGCGTTGGACTAGCGGGGGACTACGAGCAGTACTTC
TRBJ2-7,TRBV6-5,NA,NA,CATSRSPRSYEQYF,TGTGCCACCTCCCGGTCCCCACGCTCCTACGAGCAGTACTTC
TRBJ2-3,TRBV20-1,TRBD1,NA,CSAIGTDTQYF,TGCAGTGCTATCGGGACAGACACGCAGTATTTT
TRBJ2-5,TRBV12-3/TRBV12-4,TRBD1,few,CASQRTGETQYF,TGTGCCAGCCAAAGGACAGGAGAGACCCAGTACTTC
TRBJ2-1,TRBV9,NA,NA,CASSVAAGQSSYNEQFF,TGTGCCAGCAGCGTAGCGGCAGGGCAAAGCTCCTACAATGAGCAGTTCTTC
TRBJ1-2,TRBV10-3,NA,NA,CAISEVSRVTNYGYTF,TGTGCCATCAGTGAGGTTAGCAGGGTTACTAACTATGGCTACACCTTC
TRBJ1-4,TRBV6-1,NA,NA,CASSEDYSKLFF,TGTGCCAGCAGTGAAGACTATTCAAAACTGTTTTTT
TRBJ2-1,TRBV5-1,TRBD2,NA,CASSLSGGGWNEQFF,TGCGCCAGCAGCTTGAGTGGCGGGGGTTGGAATGAGCAGTTCTTC
TRBJ2-3,TRBV6-5,TRBD2,NA,CASSSGTSDVDTQYF,TGTGCCAGCAGTTCCGGGACTAGCGATGTAGATACGCAGTATTTT
TRBJ1-2,TRBV7-2,TRBD1,once,CASLAGGSNYGYTF,TGTGCCAGCTTGGCAGGGGGGTCTAACTATGGCTACACCTTC
TRBJ1-2,TRBV7-2,TRBD1,NA,CASSPQGTVFGYTF,TGTGCCAGCAGCCCGCAGGGGACAGTTTTCGGCTACACCTTC
TRBJ2-7,TRBV27,NA,NA,CASSLAGRFYEQYF,TGTGCCAGCAGTTTAGCGGGCAGATTTTACGAGCAGTACTTC